This TCR beta chain was sequenced for a study of T cells expressing NK-cell markers. Study-wide findings and caveats: In a group of 5 to 7 donors, dominant NKG2C+ clonotypes represented about 1.0-7.5% of CD8+ T cells.

TCRdb re-called the 5' RACE reads and gives one entry per CDR3 protein, without DNA. In total, the table holds about half a million distinct CDR3 sequences. The germline V gene has CDR1 GTSNPN and CDR2 SVGIG (reference sequence). The CDR3 length is 12 residues. Concerning this clonotype: Its specificity is not known.

The clonotype comes from a woman between 50 and 59 years old in good health. Sequences were obtained from blood T cells: a sorted CD56 or NKG2C T cell subset, CD4+ or CD8+ T cells, or bulk PBMC T cells (not recorded which). The J gene is TRBJ2-1, the V gene TRBV30. This chain's CDR3 is CAWSVGANEQFF.